This entry concerns a single T cell receptor beta chain. A read error may produce the germline difference seen at one junction end. The entry originates in a study of early T cells in non-severe SARS-CoV-2 infection. Study-level background: Sequenced material consisted of bulk RNA (from unsorted whole blood), and chains were unpaired.

TCRdb redid the calling of the 5' RACE reads with MiXCR, one entry per CDR3 protein. The sample has 100,000 to 150,000 distinct CDR3 sequences; approximately 15% are singletons. The CDR3 sequence is 14 residues long. The V gene's germline CDR1 is MGHDK and CDR2 SYGVNS. The chain joins TRBV25-1 to TRBJ1-1, with unresolved D. The TCR comes from an adult who was a healthcare worker with PCR-confirmed SARS-CoV-2 infection or an uninfected control (not recorded which). The specimen sequenced was whole blood. DNA for the CDR3: TGTGCCAGCAGTGATATCGAAGGACCCACTGAAGATTTCTTT. Protein product: CASSDIEGPTEDFF.